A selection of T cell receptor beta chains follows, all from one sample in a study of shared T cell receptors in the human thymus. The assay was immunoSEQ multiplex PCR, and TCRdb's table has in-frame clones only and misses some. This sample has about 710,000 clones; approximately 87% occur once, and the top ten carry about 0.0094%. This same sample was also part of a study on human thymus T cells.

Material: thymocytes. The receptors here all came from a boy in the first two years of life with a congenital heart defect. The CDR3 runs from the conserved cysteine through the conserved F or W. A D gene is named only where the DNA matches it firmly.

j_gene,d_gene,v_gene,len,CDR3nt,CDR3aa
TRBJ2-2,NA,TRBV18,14,TGTGCCAGCTCACCAGAGCACTCCACCGGGGAGCTGTTTTTT,CASSPEHSTGELFF
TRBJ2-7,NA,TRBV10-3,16,TGTGCCATCAGAGAAAACTCCGGAACAGTCTCCTACGAGCAGTACTTC,CAIRENSGTVSYEQYF
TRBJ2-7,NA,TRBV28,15,TGTGCCAGCAGTTCAGAGCGACAGACACCCTACGAGCAGTACTTC,CASSSERQTPYEQYF
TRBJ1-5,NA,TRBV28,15,TGTGCCAGCAGTTTCCGGGACTCCTGCAATCAGCCCCAGCATTTT,CASSFRDSCNQPQHF
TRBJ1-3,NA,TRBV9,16,TGTGCCAGCAGCGTCCTTCCTCACACTATGAGAAACACCATATATTTT,CASSVLPHTMRNTIYF
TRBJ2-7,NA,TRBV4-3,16,TGCGCCAGCAGCCAAGATCGGGACAAAAGCTCCTACGAGCAGTACTTC,CASSQDRDKSSYEQYF
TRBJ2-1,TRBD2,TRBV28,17,TGTGCCAGCAGTCCGGGACTAGCGGGAGCCCCATCCAATGAGCAGTTCTTC,CASSPGLAGAPSNEQFF
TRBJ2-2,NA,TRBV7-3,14,TGTGCCAGCAGGCTACGAATTAACACCGGGGAGCTGTTTTTT,CASRLRINTGELFF
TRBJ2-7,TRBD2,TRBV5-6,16,TGTGCCAGCAGCAATCTACAGCGGGGGCCTACCTACGAGCAGTACTTC,CASSNLQRGPTYEQYF
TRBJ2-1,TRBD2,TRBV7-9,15,TGTGCCAGCAAGAGAAAGCGGGAGGGCGGGGGTGAGCAGTTCTTC,CASKRKREGGGEQFF
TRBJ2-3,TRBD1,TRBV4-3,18,TGCGCCAGCAGCCAAGACCTTTGGCCGGGACAGGGGGCAAATACGCAGTATTTT,CASSQDLWPGQGANTQYF
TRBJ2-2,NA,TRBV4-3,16,TGCGCCAGCAGCCAAGAAGTCGGAGACAACACCGGGGAGCTGTTTTTT,CASSQEVGDNTGELFF